This T cell receptor (beta chain) appears in the sequencing data of a study of memory CD8 T cells in hepatitis C reinfection. Overall study context: HCV reinfection: RNA-positive following two negative tests at least 60 days apart.

TCRdb keeps only in-frame clones here, not all; method: immunoSEQ multiplex PCR. The table has around 45,000 clones, 85% to 90% seen once. CDR3 length equals 15 residues. CDR1 is LNHDA, CDR2 SQIVND, per germline (reference sequence). With 6 bases clipped from V and 9 bases from J, the junction kept 11 bases outside the gene matches. Sample time point: late/post reinfection, 12 to 24 weeks after detection. TCR sequencing was done directly ex vivo on sorted cells, without expansion in vitro. Sequenced sample: naive CD8+ T cells sorted from blood. The source of this sequence is a man younger than 35 with hepatitis C virus infection. This chain links TRBV19 with TRBJ2-1, with TRBD2 identical over 10 bases. CDR3 sequence: CASSTAAGGWIEQFF. The CDR3 coding sequence is TGTGCCAGTAGCACAGCAGCGGGGGGGTGGATTGAGCAGTTCTTC.